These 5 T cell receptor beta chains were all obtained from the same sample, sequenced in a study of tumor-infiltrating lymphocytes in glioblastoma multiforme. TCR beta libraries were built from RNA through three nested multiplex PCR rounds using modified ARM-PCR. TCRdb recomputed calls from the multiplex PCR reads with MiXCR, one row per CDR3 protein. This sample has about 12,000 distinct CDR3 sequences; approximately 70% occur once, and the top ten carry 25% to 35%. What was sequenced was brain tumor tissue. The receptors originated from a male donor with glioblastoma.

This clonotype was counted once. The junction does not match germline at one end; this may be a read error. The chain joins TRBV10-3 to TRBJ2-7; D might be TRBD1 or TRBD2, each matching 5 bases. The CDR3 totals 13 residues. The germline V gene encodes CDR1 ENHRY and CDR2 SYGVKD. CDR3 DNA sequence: TGTGCCATCAGTGCGGAAGGGTTGGGGGAGCAGTACTTT. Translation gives CAISAEGLGEQYF.

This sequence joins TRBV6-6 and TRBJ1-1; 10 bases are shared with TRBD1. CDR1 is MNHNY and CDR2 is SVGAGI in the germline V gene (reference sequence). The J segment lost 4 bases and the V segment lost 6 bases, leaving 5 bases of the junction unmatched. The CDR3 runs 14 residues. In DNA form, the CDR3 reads TGTGCCAGCAGCGGCCGGGACAGGGGCACTGAAGCTTTCTTT. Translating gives CASSGRDRGTEAFF.

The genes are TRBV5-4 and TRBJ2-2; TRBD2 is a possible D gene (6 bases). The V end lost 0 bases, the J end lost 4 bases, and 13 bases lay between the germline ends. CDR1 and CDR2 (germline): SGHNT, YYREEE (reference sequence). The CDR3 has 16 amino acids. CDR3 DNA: TGTGCCAGCAGCTTGGTTGGAGGGCGGAGCACCGGGGAGCTGTTTTTT. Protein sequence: CASSLVGGRSTGELFF.

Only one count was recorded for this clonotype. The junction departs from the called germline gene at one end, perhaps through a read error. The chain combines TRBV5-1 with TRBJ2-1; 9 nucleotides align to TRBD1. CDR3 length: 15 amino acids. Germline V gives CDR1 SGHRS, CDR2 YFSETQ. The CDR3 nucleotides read TGCGCAAGCAACGCCGGGACAGGGTCCTACAATGAGCAGTTCTTC. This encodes CASNAGTGSYNEQFF.

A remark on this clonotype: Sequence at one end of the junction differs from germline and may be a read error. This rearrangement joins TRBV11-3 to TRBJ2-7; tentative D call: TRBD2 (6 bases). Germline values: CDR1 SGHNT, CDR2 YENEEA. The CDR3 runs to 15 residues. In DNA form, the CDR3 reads TGTGCCAGCAGCTTAGATGTCGGGAGCTCCTACGAGGAGTACTTC. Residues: CASSLDVGSSYEEYF.